What follows are 9 T cell receptor beta chains derived from one specimen sequenced in a study of radiotherapy plus CTLA-4 blockade in lung cancer. Assay: immunoSEQ multiplex PCR; the TCRdb copy retains only in-frame clones and omits some. The top ten clones hold 28% of a sample with about 49,000 clones, about 88% of them seen once. Sequencing was performed on peripheral blood, taken from a patient treated with radiotherapy plus ipilimumab. The receptors come from a human donor with non-small cell lung cancer whose response to radiotherapy plus ipilimumab could not be evaluated.

The V gene is TRBV19, the J gene TRBJ2-5; a possible D gene is TRBD2 (6 bases). This CDR3 comprises 14 residues. Per the germline V gene, CDR1 is LNHDA and CDR2 is SQIVND (reference sequence). Deletions cut 4 bases from V and 5 bases from J, with 14 bases between. The CDR3 DNA reads TGTGCCAGTAGTAAGGTCGCGGGGTTGGAGACCCAGTACTTC. As protein: CASSKVAGLETQYF.

For the CDR3, the DNA is TGCAGTGCTAGAGCGGGCTACGAGCAGTACTTC. As protein: CSARAGYEQYF. J is TRBJ2-7 and V is TRBV20-1; D gene uncertain. Trimming removed 1 base at V and 3 bases at J, with 4 bases between. CDR1 is DFQATT and CDR2 is SNEGSKA in the germline V gene (reference sequence). The CDR3 sequence is 11 residues long.

This chain joins TRBV5-1 and TRBJ1-5; tentative D call: TRBD1 (5 bases). V was clipped by 4 bases and J by 5 bases, with 13 bases between them. The CDR3 spans 14 residues. Germline CDR1 reads SGHRS; CDR2 reads YFSETQ. The DNA of the CDR3 is TGCGCCAGCAGCCCAGGGCTCTCGGATCAGCCCCAGCATTTT. Translation: CASSPGLSDQPQHF. Using reference TRBV5-1 and TRBJ1-5 for the parts outside the CDR3, the full variable domain is KAGVTQTPRYLIKTRGQQVTLSCSPISGHRSVSWYQQTPGQGLQFLFEYFSETQRNKGNFPGRFSGRQFSNSRSEMNVSTLELGDSALYLCASSPGLSDQPQHFGDGTRLSIL.

The chain has TRBV27 and TRBJ2-1; TRBD2 matches 7 bases. The length of the CDR3 is 14 residues. From germline, CDR1 is MNHEY and CDR2 SMNVEV (reference sequence). V lost 8 bases to trimming and J lost 3 bases; unmatched junction nucleotides: 7. CDR3 DNA sequence: TGTGCCAGCCTCCCGAGCGGGAACTACAATGAGCAGTTCTTC. Its translation is CASLPSGNYNEQFF.

V usage is TRBV7-2 and J usage is TRBJ2-3; maybe TRBD2 (6 bases). The V gene lost 4 bases and the J gene lost 3 bases, with 14 bases spanning the gap. The germline V gene has CDR1 SGHTA and CDR2 FQGNSA. This CDR3 region has 15 residues. CDR3 loop: CASSSEGLRTDTQYF. CDR3 DNA: TGTGCCAGCAGCTCGGAGGGCCTGAGAACAGATACGCAGTATTTT.

V and J are TRBV4-3 and TRBJ2-2; weak D call: TRBD2 (5 bases). Trimming shortened V by 3 bases and J by 7 bases, and 15 bases separated the two germline ends. Per the germline V gene, CDR1 is LGHNA and CDR2 is YSLEER. The CDR3 covers 15 residues. The chain's CDR3 is CASSHAKNGVGELFF. The DNA of the CDR3 is TGCGCCAGCAGCCATGCAAAAAACGGGGTCGGGGAGCTGTTTTTT.

The V and J genes are TRBV7-2 and TRBJ2-7; D might be TRBD2 (5 bases). Looked up from germline, CDR1 is SGHTA and CDR2 is FQGNSA. The V end was cut by 2 bases, the J end by 0 bases, with 11 bases between. This CDR3 has 15 residues. The CDR3 here is CASSLSSATSYEQYF. The CDR3 DNA reads TGTGCCAGCAGCTTAAGTAGCGCTACCTCCTACGAGCAGTACTTC.

The chain joins TRBV5-5 to TRBJ2-7, with TRBD1 identical over 7 bases. The germline gives CDR1 SGHKS, CDR2 YYEKEE (reference sequence). V trimming: 3 bases; J trimming: 7 bases; junction bases outside the gene matches: 10. The CDR3 extends over 14 amino acids. CDR3 sequence (DNA): TGTGCCAGCAGCTCCGGGACAGCTTCTACGGAGCAGTACTTC. It translates to CASSSGTASTEQYF.

The chain couples TRBV4-2 to TRBJ2-3, with 9 bases fitting TRBD2. CDR1 and CDR2 (germline): LGHNA, YNFKEQ. This CDR3 has 15 residues. J gave up 4 bases and V 4 bases, and 6 bases lay outside the gene matches. The DNA of the CDR3 is TGTGCCAGCAGCCCTATAGCGGGAGTGGCAGATACGCAGTATTTT. Protein: CASSPIAGVADTQYF.